These T cell receptor beta chains were read from a single sample in a study of control samples from healthy donors and cancer patients. TCRdb's copy holds only in-frame clones and misses some; the assay was immunoSEQ multiplex PCR. Counted here are around 100,000 clones, 75% to 90% occurring once; the ten biggest clones make up approximately 7.8%. Sequencing used blood. The receptors come from a man aged 25-45 years in good health. The CDR3 runs from the conserved cysteine through the conserved F or W. A D gene is named only where the DNA matches it firmly. Size is stated for part of the rows, as once, few or many counts, or as a class when the clone is expanded.

cdr3_aa: CASSAGRTNTEAFF; cdr3_nt: TGTGCCAGCAGCGCTGGCAGGACGAACACTGAAGCTTTCTTT; v_call: TRBV6-5; clone_size: few; j_call: TRBJ1-1; d_call: -
cdr3_aa: CASSEKTVNQPQHF; cdr3_nt: TGTGCCAGCAGTGAGAAGACAGTCAATCAGCCCCAGCATTTT; v_call: TRBV6-1; clone_size: -; j_call: TRBJ1-5; d_call: -
cdr3_aa: CASSIRWSSTEAFF; cdr3_nt: TGTGCCAGCAGCATAAGGTGGTCAAGCACTGAAGCTTTCTTT; v_call: TRBV6-5; clone_size: -; j_call: TRBJ1-1; d_call: -
cdr3_aa: CASSRGISGNTIYF; cdr3_nt: TGTGCCAGCAGCCGGGGGATCTCTGGAAACACCATATATTTT; v_call: TRBV2; clone_size: -; j_call: TRBJ1-3; d_call: -
cdr3_aa: CASSQSLSVLTSYEQYF; cdr3_nt: TGCGCCAGCAGCCAATCCCTCAGCGTATTGACCTCCTACGAGCAGTACTTC; v_call: TRBV4-3; clone_size: -; j_call: TRBJ2-7; d_call: -
cdr3_aa: CASSLAAGGLISYEQYF; cdr3_nt: TGTGCCAGCAGCTTAGCGGCAGGGGGCCTTATATCCTACGAGCAGTACTTC; v_call: TRBV11-2; clone_size: -; j_call: TRBJ2-7; d_call: TRBD1
cdr3_aa: CAKFQGRGYGYTF; cdr3_nt: TGTGCCAAGTTTCAGGGAAGGGGCTATGGCTACACCTTC; v_call: TRBV25-1; clone_size: -; j_call: TRBJ1-2; d_call: -
cdr3_aa: CASSAYRPGQKTTNTGELFF; cdr3_nt: TGTGCCAGCAGCGCATACAGACCGGGACAGAAAACCACGAACACCGGGGAGCTGTTTTTT; v_call: TRBV6-6; clone_size: -; j_call: TRBJ2-2; d_call: TRBD1
cdr3_aa: CATSSYRADQPQHF; cdr3_nt: TGTGCCACCAGCAGTTACAGGGCGGATCAGCCCCAGCATTTT; v_call: TRBV15; clone_size: -; j_call: TRBJ1-5; d_call: -
cdr3_aa: CASSQAGGTSGSLNNEQFF; cdr3_nt: TGTGCCAGCAGCCAAGCTGGGGGGACTAGCGGGAGTTTAAACAATGAGCAGTTCTTC; v_call: TRBV3-1/TRBV3-2; clone_size: -; j_call: TRBJ2-1; d_call: TRBD2
cdr3_aa: CASRMTGLGYTF; cdr3_nt: TGTGCCAGCAGGATGACAGGGCTCGGCTACACCTTC; v_call: TRBV6-5; clone_size: -; j_call: TRBJ1-2; d_call: TRBD1
cdr3_aa: CASSGRTAGWETQYF; cdr3_nt: TGTGCCAGCAGCGGGCGGACGGCGGGATGGGAGACCCAGTACTTC; v_call: TRBV14; clone_size: -; j_call: TRBJ2-5; d_call: -
cdr3_aa: CASSSPGGRNSPLHF; cdr3_nt: TGTGCCAGCAGTAGCCCGGGGGGACGAAATTCACCCCTCCACTTT; v_call: TRBV6-5; clone_size: once; j_call: TRBJ1-6; d_call: -
cdr3_aa: CASSEALTGAGNSYEQYF; cdr3_nt: TGTGCCAGCAGTGAAGCGCTTACGGGGGCCGGGAACTCCTACGAGCAGTACTTC; v_call: TRBV6-1; clone_size: -; j_call: TRBJ2-7; d_call: -
cdr3_aa: CASGLVQSFGGTHNEQFF; cdr3_nt: TGTGCTAGTGGTTTGGTACAGTCCTTCGGGGGGACCCACAATGAGCAGTTCTTC; v_call: TRBV12-5; clone_size: -; j_call: TRBJ2-1; d_call: TRBD2
cdr3_aa: CASSLAEASGELFF; cdr3_nt: TGCGCCAGCAGCTTGGCCGAAGCATCCGGGGAGCTGTTTTTT; v_call: TRBV5-1; clone_size: -; j_call: TRBJ2-2; d_call: -
cdr3_aa: CASSDGDRGHQPQHF; cdr3_nt: TGTGCCAGCAGTGACGGAGACAGGGGTCATCAGCCCCAGCATTTT; v_call: TRBV9; clone_size: -; j_call: TRBJ1-5; d_call: TRBD1
cdr3_aa: CASSQDFRWGTEAFF; cdr3_nt: TGCGCCAGCAGCCAAGATTTTCGGTGGGGGACTGAAGCTTTCTTT; v_call: TRBV4-3; clone_size: -; j_call: TRBJ1-1; d_call: -
cdr3_aa: CASSPMAIDSGANVLTF; cdr3_nt: TGTGCCAGCTCACCAATGGCAATCGACTCTGGGGCCAACGTCCTGACTTTC; v_call: TRBV18; clone_size: once; j_call: TRBJ2-6; d_call: -
cdr3_aa: CASSQGAGVVPYGYTF; cdr3_nt: TGTGCCAGCAGCCAAGGGGCAGGGGTCGTTCCGTATGGCTACACCTTC; v_call: TRBV4-2; clone_size: -; j_call: TRBJ1-2; d_call: -
cdr3_aa: CASSQEEGAQTEAFF; cdr3_nt: TGCGCCAGCAGCCAAGAAGAGGGGGCACAAACTGAAGCTTTCTTT; v_call: TRBV4-1; clone_size: -; j_call: TRBJ1-1; d_call: TRBD1
cdr3_aa: CASSYYPREPLHF; cdr3_nt: TGTGCCAGCAGTTACTACCCGAGAGAACCCCTCCACTTT; v_call: TRBV6-2/TRBV6-3; clone_size: few; j_call: TRBJ1-6; d_call: -
cdr3_aa: CASSRGADYGYTF; cdr3_nt: TGTGCCAGCAGTAGGGGTGCGGACTATGGCTACACCTTC; v_call: TRBV6-5; clone_size: -; j_call: TRBJ1-2; d_call: -
cdr3_aa: CASGYRFYNEQFF; cdr3_nt: TGTGCCAGCGGATACAGATTCTACAATGAGCAGTTCTTC; v_call: TRBV27; clone_size: once; j_call: TRBJ2-1; d_call: -
cdr3_aa: CASSEEGAEQFF; cdr3_nt: TGTGCCAGCAGTGAAGAGGGGGCAGAGCAGTTCTTC; v_call: TRBV2; clone_size: -; j_call: TRBJ2-1; d_call: TRBD1
cdr3_aa: CASSDRDRALSPLHF; cdr3_nt: TGTGCCAGCAGTGATCGGGACAGGGCCCTATCACCCCTCCACTTT; v_call: TRBV2; clone_size: -; j_call: TRBJ1-6; d_call: TRBD1
cdr3_aa: CASSHILAGARRDEQFF; cdr3_nt: TGTGCCAGCAGCCATATTCTCGCTGGGGCTAGGCGCGATGAGCAGTTCTTC; v_call: TRBV5-4; clone_size: -; j_call: TRBJ2-1; d_call: -
cdr3_aa: CASSISAGSTDTQYF; cdr3_nt: TGTGCCAGCAGCATTTCAGCGGGGAGCACAGATACGCAGTATTTT; v_call: TRBV2; clone_size: -; j_call: TRBJ2-3; d_call: TRBD2
cdr3_aa: CAWRGLAGNTGELFF; cdr3_nt: TGTGCCTGGAGGGGACTAGCGGGGAACACCGGGGAGCTGTTTTTT; v_call: TRBV30; clone_size: -; j_call: TRBJ2-2; d_call: TRBD2
cdr3_aa: CASSLAGRGADTQYF; cdr3_nt: TGTGCCAGCAGCTTAGCGGGCCGGGGCGCAGATACGCAGTATTTT; v_call: TRBV11-1; clone_size: -; j_call: TRBJ2-3; d_call: -
cdr3_aa: CASTRGPTDTQYF; cdr3_nt: TGTGCCAGCACCCGGGGCCCCACAGATACGCAGTATTTT; v_call: TRBV6-5; clone_size: -; j_call: TRBJ2-3; d_call: -
cdr3_aa: CASSAGLAGGYEQYF; cdr3_nt: TGTGCCAGCAGCGCGGGACTAGCGGGGGGCTACGAGCAGTACTTC; v_call: TRBV5-4; clone_size: -; j_call: TRBJ2-7; d_call: TRBD2
cdr3_aa: CATSRGGTNEKLFF; cdr3_nt: TGTGCCACCAGCAGGGGAGGCACTAATGAAAAACTGTTTTTT; v_call: TRBV15; clone_size: -; j_call: TRBJ1-4; d_call: -
cdr3_aa: CASSDSMEGKTQYF; cdr3_nt: TGTGCCAGCAGTGACTCGATGGAGGGGAAAACGCAGTATTTT; v_call: TRBV6-4; clone_size: few; j_call: TRBJ2-3; d_call: -
cdr3_aa: CASSARQGYRSGNTIYF; cdr3_nt: TGTGCCAGCAGTGCCCGACAGGGTTACAGGTCTGGAAACACCATATATTTT; v_call: TRBV6-1; clone_size: -; j_call: TRBJ1-3; d_call: TRBD1
cdr3_aa: CASSQDRRASAFF; cdr3_nt: TGTGCCAGCAGCCAAGATAGAAGGGCGTCGGCTTTCTTT; v_call: TRBV3-1/TRBV3-2; clone_size: -; j_call: TRBJ1-1; d_call: -
cdr3_aa: CASSIKTGPYYNEQFF; cdr3_nt: TGTGCCAGTAGTATAAAAACGGGACCATATTACAATGAGCAGTTCTTC; v_call: TRBV19; clone_size: -; j_call: TRBJ2-1; d_call: -
cdr3_aa: CASSSTGIVGEKLFF; cdr3_nt: TGTGCCAGCAGCTCCACAGGGATTGTAGGGGAAAAACTGTTTTTT; v_call: TRBV7-6; clone_size: -; j_call: TRBJ1-4; d_call: -
cdr3_aa: CASSVLGPKEGYTF; cdr3_nt: TGTGCCAGCAGCGTACTTGGACCTAAGGAGGGCTACACCTTC; v_call: TRBV9; clone_size: -; j_call: TRBJ1-2; d_call: -
cdr3_aa: CATKEREGEQFF; cdr3_nt: TGTGCCACCAAGGAGCGGGAGGGTGAGCAGTTCTTC; v_call: TRBV24-1; clone_size: -; j_call: TRBJ2-1; d_call: TRBD2
cdr3_aa: CASSTGSSGNTIYF; cdr3_nt: TGCGCCAGCAGCACCGGGAGCTCTGGAAACACCATATATTTT; v_call: TRBV5-1; clone_size: -; j_call: TRBJ1-3; d_call: -
cdr3_aa: CSVSGNSGANVLTF; cdr3_nt: TGCAGCGTATCAGGGAACTCTGGGGCCAACGTCCTGACTTTC; v_call: TRBV29-1; clone_size: -; j_call: TRBJ2-6; d_call: -
cdr3_aa: CSVGGGRGGWETQYF; cdr3_nt: TGCAGCGTCGGGGGTGGCAGGGGAGGTTGGGAGACCCAGTACTTC; v_call: TRBV29-1; clone_size: -; j_call: TRBJ2-5; d_call: -
cdr3_aa: CASSYSGRVSTEAFF; cdr3_nt: TGTGCCAGCAGTTACTCAGGCAGGGTATCCACTGAAGCTTTCTTT; v_call: TRBV6-5; clone_size: -; j_call: TRBJ1-1; d_call: -
cdr3_aa: CASSPDRMNTEAFF; cdr3_nt: TGCGCCAGCAGTCCGGACAGGATGAACACTGAAGCTTTCTTT; v_call: TRBV10-1; clone_size: few; j_call: TRBJ1-1; d_call: TRBD1
cdr3_aa: CASSSRSGGGNEQFF; cdr3_nt: TGTGCCAGCAGCTCCCGTAGCGGGGGGGGCAATGAGCAGTTCTTC; v_call: TRBV7-9; clone_size: -; j_call: TRBJ2-1; d_call: TRBD2
cdr3_aa: CASSLDRDTQYF; cdr3_nt: TGTGCCAGCTCACTGGACAGAGATACGCAGTATTTT; v_call: TRBV18; clone_size: -; j_call: TRBJ2-3; d_call: -
cdr3_aa: CASSPRVLATNEKLFF; cdr3_nt: TGTGCCAGCAGTCCCCGGGTCCTTGCAACTAATGAAAAACTGTTTTTT; v_call: TRBV27; clone_size: -; j_call: TRBJ1-4; d_call: -
cdr3_aa: CASSPPGVANTEAFF; cdr3_nt: TGTGCCAGCAGCCCCCCGGGCGTAGCGAACACTGAAGCTTTCTTT; v_call: TRBV14; clone_size: -; j_call: TRBJ1-1; d_call: -
cdr3_aa: CAWSVSGGGYTF; cdr3_nt: TGTGCCTGGAGTGTTTCCGGAGGCGGCTACACCTTC; v_call: TRBV30; clone_size: -; j_call: TRBJ1-2; d_call: -
cdr3_aa: CASSLGAGLETEAFF; cdr3_nt: TGTGCCAGCAGCCTGGGGGCTGGGTTGGAGACTGAAGCTTTCTTT; v_call: TRBV3-1/TRBV3-2; clone_size: -; j_call: TRBJ1-1; d_call: -
cdr3_aa: CASTSGGVLGTDTQYF; cdr3_nt: TGCGCCAGCACTTCGGGAGGTGTCTTGGGCACAGATACGCAGTATTTT; v_call: TRBV4-1; clone_size: -; j_call: TRBJ2-3; d_call: TRBD2
cdr3_aa: CASSSIQAGYGYTF; cdr3_nt: TGTGCCAGCAGCTCCATTCAGGCGGGCTATGGCTACACCTTC; v_call: TRBV11-2; clone_size: -; j_call: TRBJ1-2; d_call: -
cdr3_aa: CASSKEGPPTYEQYF; cdr3_nt: TGTGCCAGCAGCAAAGAGGGACCGCCGACCTACGAGCAGTACTTC; v_call: TRBV21-1; clone_size: once; j_call: TRBJ2-7; d_call: -
cdr3_aa: CASSKGGRYYNEQFF; cdr3_nt: TGTGCCAGCAGCAAAGGCGGGAGATACTACAATGAGCAGTTCTTC; v_call: TRBV21-1; clone_size: -; j_call: TRBJ2-1; d_call: -